This T cell receptor (beta chain) was sequenced during a study of cytomegalovirus exposure and HLA in healthy donors (TCRdb year 2017). Regarding the research as a whole: An earlier analysis of approximately 590 of the donors reported approximately 270 Gb of sequence data and 117 million unique TCR beta sequences from 150 million to 200 million T cells. Among the roughly 400 genotyped donors, around 81% belonged to the genetic ancestry cluster associated with self-reported Caucasian donors. Approximately 300 gigabases of sequencing data and approximately 85 million unique TCR sequences were included in an early release covering 550 to 800 HLA-typed donors. Across 398 genotyped donors of the cohort, an average of approximately 200,000 unique TCR beta nucleotide sequences per donor were sequenced, and 15% to 20% of those sequences were non-productive. The number of typed donors differed by locus: 629-630 for A, B, C, DRB1 and DQB1; approximately 520 for DQA1; around 610 for DPA1; and roughly 450 for DPB1. A later analysis re-examined previously published TCR beta repertoires from hundreds of donors and added high-resolution HLA genotyping to investigate patterns of TCR occurrence. The study was designed to test whether signatures of past pathogen exposure could be identified by cataloging public T cell receptors. Along with the roughly 670-subject first cohort, a separate validation cohort of 120 different subjects was used. HLA typing included class I and class II loci at four-digit resolution. Four or five DR-DQ haplotypes were treated as single units for association and clustering because of strong linkage in the cohort. To predict cytomegalovirus infection status, the study combined high-throughput TCR immunosequencing, statistical association of individual TCRs with disease status, and machine learning. The study profiled the T cell repertoires of 550 to 700 subjects by immunosequencing and related them to cytomegalovirus serostatus. Rather than using new phenotypic data, the later analysis identified candidate immune exposures from TCR beta sequences and from how often those sequences occurred across donors. Donor age, sex, ethnicity and CMV serostatus were compiled together with the repertoire data. Genome-wide SNP genotypes for about 65% of the 666 donors were used in a later genetic analysis, which treated that subset as a discovery cohort. An earlier analysis of 587 of the donors used high-throughput TCR beta sequencing to judge whether each TCR beta V gene segment behaved as functional or pseudogenic. Every repertoire in the discovery cohort had been generated on one and the same sequencing platform.

The cohort was made up of roughly 670 healthy bone marrow donors. Cohort members were all nominally healthy when sampled, although unrecorded immune exposures were likely present. The donor was CMV seronegative and was included in the group of over 300 seronegative cohort members. Every donor gave a peripheral blood sample, and the peripheral blood mononuclear cells from that sample were used for TCR beta sequencing. Genomic DNA extraction from the blood cell samples was performed with the Qiagen DNeasy Blood Extraction Kit. Beyond this particular receptor, the publication reports: Specific HLA alleles were associated with 15,000 to 20,000 TCR beta sequences at a false discovery rate of 0.05 in a later analysis. Several of the top co-occurrence clusters appeared to be linked to parvovirus B19, influenza, CMV and Epstein-Barr virus, according to a later analysis. A cluster of highly shared sequence variants was judged likely to represent a technical artifact of the sequencing pipeline. The only immune exposure information available for the cohort was CMV serostatus. The 87-base-pair reads could not distinguish some IMGT-functional V segments, including TRBV6-2 and TRBV6-3, so those segments were excluded. This cohort had only TCR beta chains sequenced, and the lack of alpha or paired-chain data limited which features could be detected. A total of roughly 160 TCR beta chains were listed by the study as associated with cytomegalovirus. When HLA alleles, especially DR and DQ, strongly co-occurred, TCR associations were difficult to assign to individual alleles. In an earlier analysis of fewer than 750 of the donors, most TCR beta V segments were observed in productive rearrangements about 90% or about 30% of the time, broadly matching IMGT annotations. In a later analysis, HLA-associated TCR beta chains showed more clonal expansion and lower generation probabilities than non-associated chains that were equally common. According to the authors, the approach could potentially be generalized to other disease states and immunological phenotypes. HLA typing was unavailable for some donors at each locus, so association tests used only the typed subset. Cytomegalovirus status was reported to be diagnosed by the classifier with high specificity and sensitivity in both the original and validation cohorts. A later genetic analysis reported fewer N-insertions in productive TCRs among donors in an Asian-associated ancestry cluster than the roughly 650-donor mean. Seventeen rarely observed V segments, including chromosome 9 orphons, were excluded from the earlier analysis of a few hundred of the donors because counts were too low. A later analysis found that TCR association rates varied across HLA loci, with DRB1 alleles showing the most associated TCRs and HLA-C alleles the fewest. Correlated functional status among segregating V segments might reflect linkage disequilibrium, but an unknown experimental factor could not be ruled out. A later genetic analysis associated a missense DCLRE1C variant with V-gene and J-gene trimming of TCR beta chains, and an independent cohort replicated the association. A further reported finding was that TCR beta sequences accurately predicted the HLA-A and HLA-B alleles for most subjects in the first cohort. In vitro tests confirmed that three of the cytomegalovirus-associated TCR beta chains recognize cytomegalovirus antigens. Across donors, most TCR sequences were observed very rarely, whereas some public TCRs were present in many individuals. According to a later analysis, most CMV-associated TCR beta chains appeared to be HLA-restricted, and the HLA associations seemed to be driven largely by CMV exposure. Sequencing depth was assumed to be roughly uniform across donors in the presence/absence analyses, though that assumption may not hold.

V is pruned by 5 bases and J by 1 base, leaving 5 bases of the junction without a gene match. CDR1 and CDR2 were assigned from the germline V gene as SGHRS and YFSETQ. From its cysteine to its phenylalanine, the CDR3 spans 14 amino acids. The read is trimmed to its CDR3 DNA, 42 bases read in frame from base 1. The library was obtained by the immunoSEQ multiplex PCR assay. A mixture of 60 forward primers for TCR Vbeta segments and 13 reverse primers for TCR Jbeta segments was used in the multiplex PCR. The CDR3 region of rearranged TCR beta genes was amplified from genomic DNA with a multiplex PCR assay. The amplified TCR beta libraries were sequenced on the Illumina HiSeq System as 87-base-pair reads. In the source study's methods: Across the 640 or so repertoires, a later analysis counted 60 million to 90 million unique TCR beta chains, roughly 11 million of which were shared by at least two donors. Raw reads were error-corrected and collapsed into unique sequences by a nearest-neighbor algorithm in which closely related sequences were merged to remove PCR and sequencing errors. Alignment of CDR3 sequences to IMGT reference sequences was used to assign V, D and J gene segments. For a sequence to be retained, a match of at least six nucleotides was required to both a V gene segment and a J gene segment. A rearrangement counted as productive if the CDR3 had no stop codons and remained in frame with V and J, and every other rearrangement counted as non-productive. Following IMGT convention, CDR3 was defined as the stretch from the second conserved V-encoded cysteine up to the conserved J-encoded phenylalanine. In an earlier analysis of approximately 500 of the donors, sequences lacking an unambiguous match to a single V gene segment were excluded. In an earlier analysis of approximately 560 of the donors, a V segment was called functional when productive rearrangements were above 56.7%, and segregating when the standard deviation between donors exceeded 5%. To diagnose cytomegalovirus status from the catalog of TCR beta chain sequences, a statistical classification framework was built. In a later analysis, TCR nucleotide sequences were compared against IMGT/GENE-DB human TR gene sequences so that V and J genes could be assigned. A later analysis assigned CDR3 sequences and most-parsimonious VDJ recombination scenarios with the TCRdist pipeline. In a later analysis, every TCR beta chain was defined by the combination of its CDR3 amino acid sequence and its V-gene family, and reads without a unique V-gene family were dropped. As a way to deal with suspected cross-contamination and a sequencing artifact, a later analysis dropped 500 to 700 nucleotide sequences that were highly shared and had low generation probability. For each public chain, a later analysis derived a clonal expansion index from normalized ranks of inferred template counts within each repertoire. A later analysis computed generation probabilities with a VDJ recombination model fitted to out-of-frame rearrangements, and checked the results against IGoR. A later analysis scored TCR-TCR, TCR-HLA and TCR-CMV co-occurrence with hypergeometric tests, applying a repertoire-size bias correction to TCR pairs. To estimate false discovery rates, a later analysis permuted the HLA or CMV assignments 20 times. A later analysis grouped co-occurring TCRs with DBSCAN, adding TCRdist sequence similarity when clustering within HLA-allele-positive subsets. For co-occurrence clustering, repertoires with fewer than 30,000 or more than 120,000 public chains were excluded, along with four or five repertoires with anomalous nucleotide sharing. TCRdb carries this immuneACCESS record with in-frame sequences only. Its versions omit some clonotypes, under half of them owing to an unresolved V gene in the studies checked, with the rest unexplained. The DNA gave D and trimming, while V, J and clone size come from that table. The sample table holds about 140,000 clones, of which just over 65% were seen once. The leading ten clones occupy roughly 6% of the sample.

As regards this clone: It lacks a known antigen. Per-base qualities were not stored, and no clone one base away is much larger.

Source material: PBMCs. The chain couples TRBV5-1 to TRBJ2-5, and 7 junctional nucleotides match TRBD1. This receptor was obtained from an older woman in good health and CMV-seronegative. The CDR3 loop reads CASSIRDSQETQYF. The DNA is TGCGCCAGCAGTATCCGGGACAGCCAAGAGACCCAGTACTTC.